These T cell receptor beta chains were read from a single sample in a study of blood T cells in healthy people across ages. Each CDR3 protein gets one entry after TCRdb re-called the 5' RACE reads with MiXCR. The sample holds about 780,000 distinct CDR3 sequences, roughly 25% seen once. The same sample was also used in a study of T cells of mothers and their children.

Input material: blood. The receptors here all came from a boy between 10 and 17 years old in good health. Both conserved end residues are part of each CDR3. A D gene is named only where the DNA matches it firmly. Not all rows give a size; the values are once, few, many and, for expanded clones, a class.

-,TRBJ2-6,17,TRBV5-6,TRBD1,TGTGCCAGCAGCTTGTTTCAGGGGGCGAGTGGGGCCAACGTCCTGACTTTC,CASSLFQGASGANVLTF
-,TRBJ1-2,13,TRBV7-9,TRBD1,TGTGCCAGCAGCTCCTCAGGGGGCTATGGCTACACCTTC,CASSSSGGYGYTF
-,TRBJ2-7,16,TRBV21-1,-,TGTGCCAGCAGCAAAGTAGGGGGTTGTGTGACCTACGAGCAGTACTTC,CASSKVGGCVTYEQYF
-,TRBJ1-5,16,TRBV4-1,-,TGCGCCAGCAGCCAAGAAGGTGGCAGGGGCAATCAGCCCCAGCATTTT,CASSQEGGRGNQPQHF
few,TRBJ1-1,12,TRBV29-1,-,TGCAGCGCGAAGAAGGATGACACTGAAGCTTTCTTT,CSAKKDDTEAFF
many,TRBJ2-5,13,TRBV13,-,TGTGCCAGCAGCCGACAGTACCAAGAGACCCAGTACTTC,CASSRQYQETQYF
few,TRBJ1-4,15,TRBV29-1,TRBD1,TGCAGCGCCTCCCTCAGGGGGCTGGTTAATGAAAAACTGTTTTTT,CSASLRGLVNEKLFF
-,TRBJ2-5,15,TRBV7-9,-,TGTGCCAGCAGCTTAGGGTCAGGGCGCCAAGAGACCCAGTACTTC,CASSLGSGRQETQYF
-,TRBJ2-5,13,TRBV20-1,-,TGCAGTGTTCTTGGTGGGGACCAAGAGACCCAGTACTTC,CSVLGGDQETQYF
few,TRBJ2-1,13,TRBV6-5,-,TGTGCCAGCAAGAGAAGTTCCTACAATGAGCAGTTCTTC,CASKRSSYNEQFF
few,TRBJ2-3,12,TRBV9,-,TGTGCCAGCAGCGTTCAATCAGATACGCAGTATTTT,CASSVQSDTQYF
few,TRBJ2-1,15,TRBV14,TRBD2,TGTGCCAGCAGCCAAGGGTGGCGGGGGGCGCTTGAGCAGTTCTTC,CASSQGWRGALEQFF
few,TRBJ2-5,14,TRBV4-1,-,TGCGCCAGCAGCCAAGACCCGATCCGGGAGACCCAGTACTTC,CASSQDPIRETQYF
-,TRBJ2-7,17,TRBV5-1,-,TGCGCCAGCAGCTTGGGGGTTAGGGCAGGGCCTTCCTACGAGCAGTACTTC,CASSLGVRAGPSYEQYF
-,TRBJ1-1,14,TRBV20-1,-,TGCAGTGCTAGAGTGGGGAACATGAACACTGAAGCTTTCTTT,CSARVGNMNTEAFF
-,TRBJ2-2,14,TRBV12-3/TRBV12-4,TRBD2,TGTGCCAGCAGGGCCGGGACTAGCACCGGGGAGCTGTTTTTT,CASRAGTSTGELFF
-,TRBJ2-3,15,TRBV11-2,-,TGTGCCAGCAGCCCTGAGCCTAGCGACACAGATACGCAGTATTTT,CASSPEPSDTDTQYF
few,TRBJ1-1,14,TRBV5-1,-,TGCGCCAGCAGCTTGATGGGGACGAACACTGAAGCTTTCTTT,CASSLMGTNTEAFF
once,TRBJ2-7,14,TRBV3-1,TRBD2,TGTGCCAGCAGCCGCCGCGGGAGAGGCTACGAGCAGTACTTC,CASSRRGRGYEQYF
-,TRBJ2-5,14,TRBV7-9,-,TGTGCCAGCAGCGTTCTGGGGCCCCAAGAGACCCAGTACTTC,CASSVLGPQETQYF
few,TRBJ2-7,14,TRBV6-1,-,TGTGCCAGCTGCACCCCGGCATCCGGCAACGAGCAGTACTTC,CASCTPASGNEQYF
-,TRBJ2-4,13,TRBV4-3,-,TGCGCCAGCAGCCAAGATCCGGGGTACATTCAGTACTTC,CASSQDPGYIQYF
few,TRBJ2-1,20,TRBV6-1,TRBD2,TGTGCCAGCAGCACGCTACAGGGACTAGCGGGGGTGTCCTCCTACAATGAGCAGTTCTTC,CASSTLQGLAGVSSYNEQFF
few,TRBJ2-3,15,TRBV2,-,TGTGCCAGCAGTGACGTAGGACTGATCACAGATACGCAGTATTTT,CASSDVGLITDTQYF
few,TRBJ1-2,11,TRBV2,-,TGTGCCAGCCGAGGGGGAGTTGGCTACACCTTC,CASRGGVGYTF
-,TRBJ1-3,17,TRBV12-3/TRBV12-4,-,TGTGCCAGCAGCTTCGAAGAGGGGGGAGGCTCTGGAAACACCATATATTTT,CASSFEEGGGSGNTIYF
-,TRBJ2-4,15,TRBV6-2/TRBV6-3,-,TGTGCCAGCAGTTACGGGCAGTTATCAAAAAACATTCGGTACTTC,CASSYGQLSKNIRYF
-,TRBJ1-5,15,TRBV9,-,TGTGCCAGCAGCGCCCAGGAGAATAGCAATCAGCCCCAGCATTTT,CASSAQENSNQPQHF
-,TRBJ2-1,12,TRBV20-1,-,TGCAGTGCTCAGGGCCTTTACACTGAGCAGTTCTTC,CSAQGLYTEQFF
-,TRBJ2-4,17,TRBV5-1,-,TGCGCCAGCAGCTTGGTAGGATACGGGTTAGCCAAAAACATTCAGTACTTC,CASSLVGYGLAKNIQYF
-,TRBJ2-7,15,TRBV6-5,-,TGTGCCAGCAGTTCCCTCACGGTCGACAGAAACGAGCAGTACTTC,CASSSLTVDRNEQYF
-,TRBJ2-2,15,TRBV7-2,-,TGTGCCAGCAGCTTAGTATCGGGCACCCCCGGGGAGCTGTTTTTT,CASSLVSGTPGELFF
few,TRBJ2-1,14,TRBV20-1,-,TGCAGTGCTAGCCCCTGGAGCTCCTACAATGAGCAGTTCTTC,CSASPWSSYNEQFF